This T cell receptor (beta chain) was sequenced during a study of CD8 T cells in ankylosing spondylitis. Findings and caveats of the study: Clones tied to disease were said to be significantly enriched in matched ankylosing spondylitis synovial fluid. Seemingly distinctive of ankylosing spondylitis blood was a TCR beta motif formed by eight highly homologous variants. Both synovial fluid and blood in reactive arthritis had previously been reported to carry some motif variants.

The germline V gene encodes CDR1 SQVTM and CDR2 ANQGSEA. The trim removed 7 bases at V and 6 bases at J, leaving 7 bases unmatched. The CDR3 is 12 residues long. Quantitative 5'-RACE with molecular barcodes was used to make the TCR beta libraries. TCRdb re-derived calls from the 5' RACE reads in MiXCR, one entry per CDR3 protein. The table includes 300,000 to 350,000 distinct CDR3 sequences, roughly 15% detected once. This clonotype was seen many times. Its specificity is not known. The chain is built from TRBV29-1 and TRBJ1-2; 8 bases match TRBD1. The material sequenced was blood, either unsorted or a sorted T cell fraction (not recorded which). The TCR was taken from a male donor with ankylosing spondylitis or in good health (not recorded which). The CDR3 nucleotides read TGCAGCGCTGGACAGGGACCTAATGGCTACACCTTC. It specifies CSAGQGPNGYTF.